Listed below are T cell receptor beta chains from one sample, sequenced in a study of OX40 agonist ivuxolimab in advanced cancers. Only in-frame clones appear in the TCRdb table, and some are missing; sequencing was by immunoSEQ multiplex PCR. Here the sample spans around 95,000 clones, 93% being singletons. Sequenced here: CD4+ or CD8+ T cells sorted from blood, sampled in a trial of the OX40 agonist ivuxolimab. The receptors were sampled from an adult with an advanced solid tumor such as melanoma, head and neck, liver or kidney cancer. Both conserved end residues are part of each CDR3. The D gene is left open where the match is weak. Expanded clones get a size class; other rows say once, few or many, or leave the size out.

V: TRBV29-1
size: -
J: TRBJ2-3
D: TRBD2
DNA: TGCAGCGAGAACCCGGGCCTGGGAGGGTCTACGCAGTATTTT
CDR3: CSENPGLGGSTQYF

V: TRBV19
size: -
J: TRBJ1-5
D: -
DNA: TGTGCCAGTAGTATATCAAACCGGGGTTTCAATCAGCCCCAGCATTTT
CDR3: CASSISNRGFNQPQHF

V: TRBV9
size: -
J: TRBJ1-3
D: -
DNA: TGTGCCAGCAGCGTAGGAGGAGGGTCCCCTGGAAACACCATATATTTT
CDR3: CASSVGGGSPGNTIYF

V: TRBV20-1
size: -
J: TRBJ2-1
D: -
DNA: TGCAGTGCTAGTTTTTACAATGAGCAGTTCTTC
CDR3: CSASFYNEQFF

V: TRBV9
size: -
J: TRBJ1-4
D: -
DNA: TGTGCCAGCAGCGGTAGTAGCGGGACCCTTAATGAAAAACTGTTTTTT
CDR3: CASSGSSGTLNEKLFF

V: TRBV29-1
size: -
J: TRBJ2-3
D: -
DNA: TGCAGCGTTGAGCGACTCTCGGGCACAGATACGCAGTATTTT
CDR3: CSVERLSGTDTQYF

V: TRBV2
size: -
J: TRBJ2-1
D: TRBD1
DNA: TGTGCCAGTCGGGACAGGGGGCTCTACAATGAGCAGTTCTTC
CDR3: CASRDRGLYNEQFF

V: TRBV20-1
size: -
J: TRBJ2-7
D: -
DNA: TGCAGCTGTTGGCGCGGTTACGAGCAGTACTTC
CDR3: CSCWRGYEQYF

V: TRBV6-1
size: -
J: TRBJ2-1
D: -
DNA: TGTGCCAGCAGCACGACAGCCTCCTACAATGAGCAGTTCTTC
CDR3: CASSTTASYNEQFF

V: TRBV6-1
size: -
J: TRBJ1-1
D: -
DNA: TGTGCCAGCCGCATCCTCAGTTCCTACACTGAAGCTTTCTTT
CDR3: CASRILSSYTEAFF

V: TRBV28
size: -
J: TRBJ1-3
D: TRBD1
DNA: TGTGCCAGCAGTTTAACAGGGGGGTCTGGAAACACCATATATTTT
CDR3: CASSLTGGSGNTIYF

V: TRBV4-3
size: -
J: TRBJ1-1
D: TRBD1
DNA: TGCGCCAGCAGCCAAGGAAAGGGGGCGAACACTGAAGCTTTCTTT
CDR3: CASSQGKGANTEAFF

V: TRBV5-8
size: -
J: TRBJ1-2
D: -
DNA: TGTGCCAGCAGCTTGGCCCCCGGCGGGGTAAGGGGCTACACCTTC
CDR3: CASSLAPGGVRGYTF

V: TRBV4-2
size: -
J: TRBJ2-1
D: TRBD1
DNA: TGTGCCAGCAGCCAAGATCGGAACAGGGGGCCCAATGAGCAGTTCTTC
CDR3: CASSQDRNRGPNEQFF

V: TRBV19
size: -
J: TRBJ2-5
D: -
DNA: TGTGCCAGTAGTATAGATCCGGGCCTGCGAGAGACCCAGTACTTC
CDR3: CASSIDPGLRETQYF

V: TRBV30
size: -
J: TRBJ1-5
D: -
DNA: TGTGCCTGGACTCGCGGGGTTAGGGGGCAGCCCCAGCATTTT
CDR3: CAWTRGVRGQPQHF

V: TRBV5-6
size: -
J: TRBJ1-5
D: -
DNA: TGTGCCAGCAGCTTGTTTGGTGGGGGCAATCAGCCCCAGCATTTT
CDR3: CASSLFGGGNQPQHF

V: TRBV5-1
size: -
J: TRBJ2-5
D: -
DNA: TGCGCCAGCAGCTTGGGGTGGGGTGGAGAGACCCAGTACTTC
CDR3: CASSLGWGGETQYF

V: TRBV7-2
size: -
J: TRBJ2-3
D: -
DNA: TGTGCCAGCAGCTTAATCCCAGATACGCAGTATTTT
CDR3: CASSLIPDTQYF

V: TRBV20-1
size: once
J: TRBJ1-1
D: -
DNA: TGCAGTGCTGAGAATGAAGCTTTCTTT
CDR3: CSAENEAFF

V: TRBV28
size: -
J: TRBJ2-7
D: TRBD1
DNA: TGTGCCAGCAGTTCCCCCGGGACAGGGACCTTATACGAGCAGTACTTC
CDR3: CASSSPGTGTLYEQYF

V: TRBV5-4
size: -
J: TRBJ2-5
D: TRBD2
DNA: TGTGCCAGCAGCTTGGGGGGACTAGCAGGAGGAGAGACCCAGTACTTC
CDR3: CASSLGGLAGGETQYF

V: TRBV6-6
size: -
J: TRBJ1-1
D: -
DNA: TGTGCCAGCACTCCCCCGAGGGGGAACACTGAAGCTTTCTTT
CDR3: CASTPPRGNTEAFF

V: TRBV7-9
size: -
J: TRBJ1-1
D: -
DNA: TGTGCCAGCAGCTTAAATTTGGGGATGAACACTGAAGCTTTCTTT
CDR3: CASSLNLGMNTEAFF

V: TRBV4-2
size: -
J: TRBJ2-2
D: -
DNA: TGTGCCAGCAGCCACTCAACCGGGGAGCTGTTTTTT
CDR3: CASSHSTGELFF

V: TRBV28
size: -
J: TRBJ1-5
D: TRBD1
DNA: TGTGCCAGCCGACTCGACAGGGGGGGGAGTCAGCCCCAGCATTTT
CDR3: CASRLDRGGSQPQHF

V: TRBV10-3
size: -
J: TRBJ1-2
D: -
DNA: TGTGCCATCAGTGAGGGGCAGATGAGGTACGGCTACACCTTC
CDR3: CAISEGQMRYGYTF

V: TRBV5-6
size: -
J: TRBJ1-1
D: -
DNA: TGTGCCAGCAGCTTCGGGGGGCAGAGCACTGAAGCTTTCTTT
CDR3: CASSFGGQSTEAFF

V: TRBV7-9
size: few
J: TRBJ2-7
D: -
DNA: TGTGCCAGCAGCTTAAGAAGTAGGGGGGCTACGGGGCTCGAGCAGTACTTC
CDR3: CASSLRSRGATGLEQYF

V: TRBV5-1
size: -
J: TRBJ1-2
D: TRBD1
DNA: TGCGCCAGCAGCTTCCGGGACAGGGGATTTGGCACCTTC
CDR3: CASSFRDRGFGTF

V: TRBV30
size: -
J: TRBJ1-2
D: -
DNA: TGTGCCTGGAGGGACTATGGCTACACCTTC
CDR3: CAWRDYGYTF

V: TRBV29-1
size: -
J: TRBJ1-6
D: -
DNA: TGCAGCGTTGGAGTGGCGCCCGATGCACCCCTCCACTTT
CDR3: CSVGVAPDAPLHF

V: TRBV7-9
size: -
J: TRBJ2-5
D: -
DNA: TGTGCCAGCAGCTCGAAAATGTACCAAGAGACCCAGTACTTC
CDR3: CASSSKMYQETQYF

V: TRBV15
size: -
J: TRBJ1-2
D: -
DNA: TGTGCCACCAGCAGAGGACAGGCCTATGGCTACACCTTC
CDR3: CATSRGQAYGYTF

V: TRBV28
size: -
J: TRBJ1-5
D: TRBD1
DNA: TGTGCCAGCAGTTCAAGACAGGGGACTCTCAATCAGCCCCAGCATTTT
CDR3: CASSSRQGTLNQPQHF

V: TRBV11-3
size: -
J: TRBJ1-5
D: TRBD1
DNA: TGTGCCAGCAGCCCCCTGACAGGGGTAGGACAGCCCCAGCACTTT
CDR3: CASSPLTGVGQPQHF

V: TRBV6-5
size: -
J: TRBJ1-2
D: -
DNA: TGTGCCAGCAGTTCGGGACAAGGCTATGGCTACACCTTC
CDR3: CASSSGQGYGYTF

V: TRBV19
size: -
J: TRBJ1-3
D: -
DNA: TGTGCCAGTAGTGAGCAGGGCTGGCCTGGAAACACCATATATTTT
CDR3: CASSEQGWPGNTIYF

V: TRBV5-1
size: -
J: TRBJ1-2
D: -
DNA: TGCGCCAGCAGCGTGGGGACAAATAACTATGGCTACACCTTC
CDR3: CASSVGTNNYGYTF

V: TRBV6-1
size: -
J: TRBJ1-5
D: TRBD1
DNA: TGTGCCAGCAGTGAAGCGGGGGGACAGCTTAGCAATCAGCCCCAGCATTTT
CDR3: CASSEAGGQLSNQPQHF

V: TRBV30
size: few
J: TRBJ1-6
D: -
DNA: TGTGCCTGGAGTGAGCAGCTTGGCCTTAGTTCACCCCTCCACTTT
CDR3: CAWSEQLGLSSPLHF

V: TRBV5-4
size: once
J: TRBJ1-1
D: -
DNA: TGTGCCAGCAGCCCTGGCTGGGGGAACACTGAAGCTTTCTTT
CDR3: CASSPGWGNTEAFF

V: TRBV7-2
size: -
J: TRBJ2-1
D: -
DNA: TGTGCCAGCAGCGTATACAATGAGCAGTTCTTC
CDR3: CASSVYNEQFF

V: TRBV5-4
size: -
J: TRBJ1-1
D: -
DNA: TGTGCCAGCAGCTTGGAAAGGAACACTGAAGCTTTCTTT
CDR3: CASSLERNTEAFF

V: TRBV6-1
size: -
J: TRBJ1-5
D: -
DNA: TGTGCCAGCAGCGGAGTTGGGGGCAATCAGCCCCAGCATTTT
CDR3: CASSGVGGNQPQHF

V: TRBV6-4
size: -
J: TRBJ2-3
D: -
DNA: TGTGCCAGCAGTGACACGACACAGGGAAACACAGATACGCAGTATTTT
CDR3: CASSDTTQGNTDTQYF

V: TRBV5-4
size: -
J: TRBJ1-3
D: -
DNA: TGTGCCAGCAGCTTGGCGGTAACTGGAAACACCATATATTTT
CDR3: CASSLAVTGNTIYF

V: TRBV19
size: -
J: TRBJ1-1
D: -
DNA: TGTGCCAGTAGTACCGCCAAGAACACTGAAGCTTTCTTT
CDR3: CASSTAKNTEAFF

V: TRBV21-1
size: -
J: TRBJ1-5
D: -
DNA: TGTGCCAGCAGCAACCCCAATCAGCCCCAGCATTTT
CDR3: CASSNPNQPQHF

V: TRBV14
size: once
J: TRBJ2-5
D: -
DNA: TGTGCCAGCAGGCAACAAGAGACCCAGTACTTC
CDR3: CASRQQETQYF

V: TRBV28
size: -
J: TRBJ2-1
D: -
DNA: TGTGCCAGCAGCACACGCCGGGGGCCCCCGGTCGATGAGCAGTTCTTC
CDR3: CASSTRRGPPVDEQFF

V: TRBV28
size: once
J: TRBJ1-6
D: TRBD1
DNA: TGTGCCAGCAGTCCGGGACAGGGAGAGTCACCCCTCCACTTT
CDR3: CASSPGQGESPLHF

V: TRBV20-1
size: -
J: TRBJ1-6
D: -
DNA: TGCAGTGCTTTAGTCTCCCGCACCCTCCACTTT
CDR3: CSALVSRTLHF

V: TRBV5-1
size: -
J: TRBJ1-2
D: TRBD1
DNA: TGCGCCAGCAGAATAGACAGGGCCTATGGCTACACCTTC
CDR3: CASRIDRAYGYTF

V: TRBV4-2
size: -
J: TRBJ2-3
D: -
DNA: TGTGCCAGCAGCCAGTCTAGGGATAACACAGATACGCAGTATTTT
CDR3: CASSQSRDNTDTQYF

V: TRBV4-3
size: -
J: TRBJ2-2
D: -
DNA: TGCGCCAGCAGCCAAGTCAACAGCAACACCGGGGAGCTGTTTTTT
CDR3: CASSQVNSNTGELFF

V: TRBV25-1
size: -
J: TRBJ2-5
D: -
DNA: TGTGCCAGCAGTGCACCACTAGGGACCCAGTACTTC
CDR3: CASSAPLGTQYF

V: TRBV5-1
size: -
J: TRBJ1-1
D: -
DNA: TGCGCCAGCAGCCCTCTCATACAGATGAACACTGAAGCTTTCTTT
CDR3: CASSPLIQMNTEAFF

V: TRBV6-6
size: -
J: TRBJ1-5
D: -
DNA: TGTGCCAGCAGGCGACAGACTAATCAGCCCCAGCATTTT
CDR3: CASRRQTNQPQHF